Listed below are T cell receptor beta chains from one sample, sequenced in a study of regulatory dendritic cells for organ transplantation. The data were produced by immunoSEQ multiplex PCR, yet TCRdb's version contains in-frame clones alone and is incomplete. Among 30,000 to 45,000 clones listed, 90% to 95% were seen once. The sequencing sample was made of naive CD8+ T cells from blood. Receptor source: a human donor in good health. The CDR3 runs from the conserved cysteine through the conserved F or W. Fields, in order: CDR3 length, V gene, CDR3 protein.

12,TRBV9,CASSVGGNEQYF
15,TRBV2,CASRKTENRANEQFF
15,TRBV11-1,CASSLAPGTGYGYTF
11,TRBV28,CASSLAETQYF
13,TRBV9,CASSVDGYNEQFF
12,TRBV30,CAWRWGPDGYTF
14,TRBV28,CASSLLVTDNEQYF
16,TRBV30,CAWSPPGASGTYEQYF
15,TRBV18,CASSPEDGHQETQYF
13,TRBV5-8,CASSFQFQETQYF
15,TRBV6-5,CASSYSWRPGGEQFF
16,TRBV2,CASSEVSGNELYGYTF
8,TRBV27,CASGEQYF
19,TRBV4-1,CASSQDGRSGGAHSYEQYF
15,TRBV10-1,CASSEFLDVNYGYTF
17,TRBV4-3,CASSQGRAPETNYGYTF
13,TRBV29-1,CSVPTVNTGELFF
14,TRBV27,CASSQGGPYTEAFF
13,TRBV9,CASSSAGINEQFF
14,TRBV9,CASSPGGVTGELFF
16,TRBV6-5,CASSSSDWPSYNEQFF
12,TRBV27,CASAPSTDTQYF
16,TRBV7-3,CASSLRGGDPYNEQFF
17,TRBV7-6,CASSPTGASSGANVLTF
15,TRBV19,CASSLRPDGAYEQYF
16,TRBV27,CASSSEPGGNYNEQFF
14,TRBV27,CASSWRRQTGELFF
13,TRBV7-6,CASTQEGGYEQYF
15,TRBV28,CASSLMFTGTYEQYF
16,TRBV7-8,CASSSTSAGSYNEQFF
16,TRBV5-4,CASSLNLREVLNTQYF
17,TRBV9,CASSVDPPPSGTSEQFF
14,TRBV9,CASSVGAGAQPQHF
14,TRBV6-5,CASSYSGTMAEQYF
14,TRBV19,CASSLVTGPYEQYF